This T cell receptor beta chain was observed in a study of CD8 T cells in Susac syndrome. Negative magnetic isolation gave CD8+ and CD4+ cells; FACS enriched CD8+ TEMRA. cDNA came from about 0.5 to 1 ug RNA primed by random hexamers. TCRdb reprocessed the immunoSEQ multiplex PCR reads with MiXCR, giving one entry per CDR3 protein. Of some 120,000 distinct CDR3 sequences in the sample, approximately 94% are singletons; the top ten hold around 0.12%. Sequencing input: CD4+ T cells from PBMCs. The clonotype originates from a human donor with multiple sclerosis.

This chain's CDR3 is CASSPGQGYTEAFF. The DNA for the CDR3 is TGTGCCAGCAGCCCGGGACAGGGGTACACTGAAGCTTTCTTT. J is TRBJ1-1 and V is TRBV12-3 or TRBV12-4, with 10 bases identical to TRBD1. The ends lost 6 bases at V and 3 bases at J; junction bases unmatched: 4. CDR3 length equals 14 residues.